One and the same sample provided the 11 T cell receptor beta chains below, sequenced in a study of cytomegalovirus exposure and HLA in healthy donors. Both 60 Vbeta primers and 13 Jbeta primers went into the PCR. Assay: immunoSEQ multiplex PCR; the TCRdb copy retains only in-frame clones and omits some. Among under 150,000 clones, around 75% were seen once, and the ten largest hold around 9.1%. The specimen was PBMCs. Receptor source: a woman aged 50 to 65 in good health and CMV-seropositive.

This clone occurred a few times. The chain links TRBV19 to TRBJ1-1; TRBD1 aligns across 8 bases. With 6 bases clipped from V and 4 bases from J, the junction kept 7 bases outside the gene matches. Germline CDR1 reads LNHDA; CDR2 reads SQIVND (reference sequence). The CDR3 is 14 residues long. In DNA, the CDR3 is TGTGCCAGTAGACCAGGACAGGGTGGCACTGAAGCTTTCTTT. Translation: CASRPGQGGTEAFF. Together with reference TRBV19 and TRBJ1-1, the CDR3 gives the full variable domain: DGGITQSPKYLFRKEGQNVTLSCEQNLNHDAMYWYRQDPGQGLRLIYYSQIVNDFQKGDIAEGYSVSREKKESFPLTVTSAQKNPTAFYLCASRPGQGGTEAFFGQGTRLTVV.

The rearrangement uses TRBV7-9 and TRBJ1-5; D may be TRBD1 (5 bases). The V end lost 5 bases, the J end lost 7 bases, and 15 bases lay between the germline ends. Germline assignment: CDR1 SEHNR and CDR2 FQNEAQ (reference sequence). CDR3 length equals 14 residues. The CDR3 loop is CASSHGHLGQPQHF. The CDR3 DNA reads TGTGCCAGCAGCCACGGACACCTAGGGCAGCCCCAGCATTTT.

This clone turned up a few times. The gene calls are TRBV30 and TRBJ2-7, with D possibly matching TRBD1 (5 bases). Germline V gene data show CDR1 as GTSNPN and CDR2 as SVGIG (reference sequence). This CDR3 is built from 12 residues. Trimming removed 8 bases at V and 0 bases at J, with 11 bases between. DNA of the CDR3: TGTGCCCATGCGCAGGGCTCCTACGAGCAGTACTTC. This gives the protein CAHAQGSYEQYF.

CDR3 loop: CASSVTGGSGGELFF. The CDR3 DNA reads TGTGCCAGCAGTGTAACGGGAGGAAGTGGCGGGGAGCTGTTTTTT. This sequence joins TRBV2 and TRBJ2-2; 7 bases line up with TRBD2. CDR1 SNHLY and CDR2 FYNNEI come from the germline V gene. The CDR3 covers 15 residues. The V segment lost 4 bases and the J segment 7 bases; nucleotides outside the gene matches: 9.

This chain uses TRBV7-6 with TRBJ1-4; D ambiguous. Germline V gene sequence: CDR1 SGHVS, CDR2 FNYEAQ. Trimming took off 2 bases at V and 8 bases at J, with 3 bases between the two ends. This CDR3 is built from 11 residues. CDR3 protein: CASSLREKLFF. CDR3 nucleotides: TGTGCCAGCAGCTTACGGGAAAAACTGTTTTTT.

The chain couples TRBV18 to TRBJ2-7, with D perhaps matching TRBD1 (8 bases). The CDR3 extends over 15 amino acids. Per germline, CDR1 KGHSH and CDR2 LQKENI. Trimming stripped 2 bases from V and 4 bases from J, with 15 bases between. CDR3 loop: CASSPTGGGPYEQYF. CDR3 in DNA: TGTGCCAGCTCACCAACAGGGGGGGGGCCTTACGAGCAGTACTTC.

The rearrangement joins TRBV6-5 to TRBJ2-7; the match to TRBD1 covers 8 bases. J was trimmed by 2 bases and V by 8 bases; bases with no gene match: 11. Germline V gene data show CDR1 as MNHEY and CDR2 as SVGAGI. The CDR3 is 15 residues long. The CDR3 DNA sequence: TGTGCCAGCCAAGCTTACAGGGGGATTGCCTACGAGCAGTACTTC. Translation: CASQAYRGIAYEQYF.

The V and J genes are TRBV19 and TRBJ2-7, with 10 bases identical to TRBD1. Germline V gives CDR1 LNHDA, CDR2 SQIVND (reference sequence). J lost 4 bases, V lost 1 base, and 10 bases had no gene match. The CDR3 extends over 17 amino acids. CDR3 DNA sequence: TGTGCCAGTAGTATAGGGCGCGGGGACAGGGGATTTTACGAGCAGTACTTC. This sequence encodes CASSIGRGDRGFYEQYF.

This chain connects TRBV27 to TRBJ2-3, with 12 nucleotides matching TRBD1. This CDR3 has 17 residues. Trimming removed 4 bases from V and 2 bases from J; junction bases left unmatched: 7. Germline V gene lookup returns CDR1 MNHEY and CDR2 SMNVEV (reference sequence). CDR3 sequence (DNA): TGTGCCAGCAGTTCCTCCCCGGGACAGGGGGCCACAGATACGCAGTATTTT. It specifies CASSSSPGQGATDTQYF.

The genes are TRBV6-1 and TRBJ1-4; a possible D gene is TRBD1 (6 bases). Trimming removed 5 bases at V and 4 bases at J, with 11 bases between. CDR1 MNHNS and CDR2 SASEGT come from the germline V gene. The CDR3 sequence is 14 residues long. The CDR3 loop is CASSRDIGNEKLFF. The CDR3 DNA is TGTGCCAGCAGTCGGGACATTGGTAATGAAAAACTGTTTTTT.

The rearrangement links TRBV19 to TRBJ2-7, with D perhaps matching TRBD1 (5 bases). CDR1 is LNHDA and CDR2 is SQIVND in the germline V gene (reference sequence). V gave up 9 bases and J gave up 3 bases, with 15 bases separating them. This CDR3 is built from 13 residues. DNA of the CDR3: TGTGCCAGCCGAGACAGCACGGTCTACGAGCAGTACTTC. Translated: CASRDSTVYEQYF.